The 17 T cell receptor beta chains presented below share a single source sample, sequenced in a study of OX40 agonist ivuxolimab in advanced cancers. Produced via immunoSEQ multiplex PCR; TCRdb's table is partial and in-frame only. This sample carries about 51,000 clones, roughly four fifths of them seen once, and the ten largest clones take about 3%. This material consisted of CD4+ or CD8+ T cells sorted from blood, taken in a trial of the OX40 agonist ivuxolimab. The source is an adult with an advanced solid tumor such as melanoma, head and neck, liver or kidney cancer.

The J gene is TRBJ1-1, the V gene TRBV27; 9 nucleotides match TRBD1. Trimming cost V 2 bases and J 6 bases; bases outside gene matches: 7. Germline CDR1 MNHEY, CDR2 SMNVEV (reference sequence). There are 15 residues in the CDR3. As DNA, the CDR3 is TGTGCCAGCAGTTTAGCGGGACAGGGCTCTGCTGAAGCTTTCTTT. This gives the protein CASSLAGQGSAEAFF.

The chain links TRBV7-8 to TRBJ2-7; maybe TRBD1 (5 bases). CDR3 length: 15 amino acids. V was clipped by 5 bases and J by 0 bases, with 14 bases between them. Germline loops: CDR1 SGHVS, CDR2 FQNEAQ. CDR3 bases: TGTGCCAGCAGCCCACGCAGGGTTAGCTCCTACGAGCAGTACTTC. Residues: CASSPRRVSSYEQYF.

This clone was seen just once. Other DNA sequences within the sample encode an identical CDR3. The CDR3 DNA reads as TGCAGTGCTGGGAGAGGCGAGCAGTACTTC. Amino acid sequence: CSAGRGEQYF. The chain is built from TRBV20-1 and TRBJ2-7, with D maybe TRBD2 (5 bases). Germline-derived CDR1 and CDR2 are DFQATT and SNEGSKA (reference sequence). Trimming removed 5 bases from V and 6 bases from J, with 8 bases in between. The CDR3 extends over 10 amino acids.

The count of this clone is one. The chain uses TRBV5-4 and TRBJ2-2, with 10 positions matching TRBD1. V trimming: 4 bases; J trimming: 2 bases; junction bases outside the gene matches: 2. The CDR3 spans 15 residues. CDR1 is SGHNT and CDR2 is YYREEE in the germline V gene (reference sequence). Here the CDR3 reads CASSRQGANTGELFF. The CDR3 region has the DNA TGTGCCAGCAGCCGACAGGGGGCCAACACCGGGGAGCTGTTTTTT.

The chain is built from TRBV7-2 and TRBJ2-2; D is tentatively TRBD1 or TRBD2 (6 bases each). Germline-derived CDR1 and CDR2 are SGHTA and FQGNSA. Deletions cut 4 bases from V and 7 bases from J, with 13 bases between. The CDR3 is made up of 14 amino acids. The CDR3 DNA follows: TGTGCCAGCAGCTCGGAGGGGGTGGGCGGGGAGCTGTTTTTT. Translation: CASSSEGVGGELFF. Using reference TRBV7-2 and TRBJ2-2 for the parts outside the CDR3, the full variable domain is GAGVSQSPSNKVTEKGKDVELRCDPISGHTALYWYRQSLGQGLEFLIYFQGNSAPDKSGLPSDRFSAERTGGSVSTLTIQRTQQEDSAVYLCASSSEGVGGELFFGEGSRLTVL.

The V call is TRBV11-2, the J call TRBJ2-1; possibly TRBD1 for D (5 bases). The germline gives CDR1 SGHAT, CDR2 FQNNGV. The CDR3 spans 13 residues. With 3 bases removed from V and 6 bases from J, the gap between germline ends came to 9 bases. CDR3 sequence: CASSFIGANEQFF. The CDR3, as DNA: TGTGCCAGCAGCTTCATAGGGGCCAATGAGCAGTTCTTC.

The CDR3: CAIEEEGEAWDTEAFF. CDR3 sequence (DNA): TGTGCCATAGAAGAGGAGGGCGAGGCATGGGACACTGAAGCTTTCTTT. The chain has TRBV10-3 and TRBJ1-1; no firm D call. The CDR3 has 16 residues. The germline CDR1 and CDR2 sequences are ENHRY and SYGVKD. The germline V and J ends were trimmed by 9 bases and 3 bases, with 23 bases remaining between them.

The rearrangement links TRBV4-1 to TRBJ1-2, with a possible D match to TRBD1 (5 bases). The CDR3 runs to 12 residues. CDR1 and CDR2 (germline): MGHRA, YSYEKL. The V and J ends lost 7 bases and 5 bases respectively, with 11 bases between them. CDR3 sequence: CASKGMRYGYTF. CDR3 DNA sequence: TGCGCCAGCAAGGGGATGCGATATGGCTACACCTTC.

The rearrangement uses TRBV19 and TRBJ2-3; D ambiguous. Trimming cost V 7 bases and J 7 bases, with 18 bases left between them. From germline, CDR1 is LNHDA and CDR2 SQIVND (reference sequence). The CDR3 has 14 residues. CDR3 protein: CASTPSDRTNTQYF. DNA of the CDR3: TGTGCCAGTACCCCCTCCGACCGAACTAATACGCAGTATTTT.

The chain couples TRBV11-2 to TRBJ2-3, with D uncertain. The CDR3 runs 11 residues. Germline loops: CDR1 SGHAT, CDR2 FQNNGV. Between the trimmed V and J ends, which lost 3 bases and 11 bases, there was a span of 9 bases. The chain's CDR3 is CASSFPSGQYF. CDR3 DNA sequence: TGTGCCAGCAGCTTCCCCTCCGGGCAGTATTTT.

The chain recombines TRBV5-1 with TRBJ1-3; 7 bases agree with TRBD1. V lost 4 bases and J lost 2; bases outside the gene matches: 3. The CDR3 is 14 residues long. Germline V gene lookup returns CDR1 SGHRS and CDR2 YFSETQ. CDR3 amino acids: CASSGQGAGNTIYF. The CDR3 DNA follows: TGCGCCAGCAGCGGTCAGGGGGCTGGAAACACCATATATTTT.

The chain carries TRBV10-3 and TRBJ2-7; 7 positions match TRBD1. CDR1 and CDR2 (germline): ENHRY, SYGVKD. CDR3 length: 17 amino acids. The ends lost 4 bases at V and 1 base at J; junction bases unmatched: 13. The CDR3 loop reads CAISGPSAGTESYEQYF. The CDR3 bases are TGTGCCATCAGTGGGCCGTCTGCCGGGACAGAATCCTACGAGCAGTACTTC.

This CDR3 reads CASSRDRENSPLHF. DNA for the CDR3: TGTGCCAGCAGCCGGGACAGGGAAAATTCACCCCTCCACTTT. This chain connects TRBV7-9 to TRBJ1-6; the match to TRBD1 covers 9 bases. V shed 5 bases, J shed 7 bases, and the junction held 3 bases outside the gene matches. This CDR3 region has 14 residues. From germline, CDR1 is SEHNR and CDR2 FQNEAQ (reference sequence).

This clone was counted once. The J gene is TRBJ2-5, the V gene TRBV11-2; D remains ambiguous. Germline V gives CDR1 SGHAT, CDR2 FQNNGV. The CDR3 runs 15 residues. The germline V and J ends were trimmed by 0 bases and 1 base, with 9 bases remaining between them. CDR3 sequence (DNA): TGTGCCAGCAGCTTAGATGGTGACACCCAAGAGACCCAGTACTTC. Protein product: CASSLDGDTQETQYF.

A single count supports this clone. V gene TRBV7-2 combines with J gene TRBJ1-3; no firm D call. V lost 3 bases and J lost 0, with 12 bases in between. Germline loops: CDR1 SGHTA, CDR2 FQGNSA. The CDR3 runs to 16 residues. CDR3 in amino acids: CASSFGPPSSGNTIYF. The CDR3, as DNA: TGTGCCAGCAGCTTTGGACCCCCAAGCTCTGGAAACACCATATATTTT. The full variable domain, completed using reference TRBV7-2 and TRBJ1-3, is GAGVSQSPSNKVTEKGKDVELRCDPISGHTALYWYRQSLGQGLEFLIYFQGNSAPDKSGLPSDRFSAERTGGSVSTLTIQRTQQEDSAVYLCASSFGPPSSGNTIYFGEGSWLTVV.

The gene calls are TRBV6-1 and TRBJ2-7, with no clear D. The CDR3 runs 12 residues. Germline V gene sequence: CDR1 MNHNS, CDR2 SASEGT. Trimming took off 2 bases at V and 4 bases at J, with 6 bases between the two ends. CDR3 bases: TGTGCCAGCAGTGAACGGTATTACGAGCAGTACTTC. It encodes CASSERYYEQYF.

The chain recombines TRBV7-9 with TRBJ1-6; 9 bases fit TRBD1. V lost 4 bases and J lost 7; bases outside the gene matches: 2. Germline V gives CDR1 SEHNR, CDR2 FQNEAQ (reference sequence). There are 14 residues in the CDR3. CDR3: CASSYRGRNSPLHF. The CDR3 DNA is TGTGCCAGCAGCTACAGGGGGCGGAATTCACCCCTCCACTTT.